The 17 T cell receptor beta chains listed next were all sequenced from one sample in a study of PD-1 blockade in classical Hodgkin lymphoma. The repertoire was sequenced with immunoSEQ multiplex PCR; TCRdb's copy has only in-frame clones and lacks some. The data contain some 95,000 clones, roughly 89% of them seen just once; the ten biggest clones take up about 10%. Every patient experienced relapse after autologous stem cell transplantation, and brentuximab vedotin exposure varied. The sample consisted of peripheral blood mononuclear cells (PBMCs), taken before the second cycle of nivolumab. The receptors were sampled from a human donor with classical Hodgkin lymphoma.

The chain uses TRBV10-3 and TRBJ2-2, with TRBD2 as a possible D gene (7 bases). The CDR3 covers 21 residues. The germline V gene has CDR1 ENHRY and CDR2 SYGVKD. The V end lost 5 bases, the J end lost 8 bases, and 36 bases lay between the germline ends. CDR3 in amino acids: CAISPAPRRSTRGTTWGELFF. CDR3 nucleotides: TGTGCCATCAGTCCTGCCCCTCGCCGGAGTACGAGGGGGACTACCTGGGGGGAGCTGTTTTTT.

This sequence joins TRBV4-1 and TRBJ2-3; D uncertain. Germline V lookup: CDR1 MGHRA, CDR2 YSYEKL. The CDR3 contains 16 residues. Trimming removed 0 bases at V and 0 bases at J, with 10 bases between. CDR3 region: CASSQDALGSTDTQYF. The CDR3 DNA follows: TGCGCCAGCAGCCAAGATGCCCTGGGGAGCACAGATACGCAGTATTTT.

This chain joins TRBV7-6 and TRBJ2-5; possibly TRBD1 for D (6 bases). CDR3 length: 14 amino acids. Germline-derived CDR1 and CDR2 are SGHVS and FNYEAQ. Trimming cost V 3 bases and J 3 bases, with 11 bases left between them. The CDR3 region has the DNA TGTGCCAGCAGCTTCTCCGGGACAAAAGAGACCCAGTACTTC. It codes for CASSFSGTKETQYF. Supplemented by reference TRBV7-6 and TRBJ2-5, the full variable domain reads GAGVSQSPRYKVTKRGQDVALRCDPISGHVSLYWYRQALGQGPEFLTYFNYEAQQDKSGLPNDRFSAERPEGSISTLTIQRTEQRDSAMYRCASSFSGTKETQYFGPGTRLLVL.

The CDR3 sequence: CSVAGREYQETQYF. In nucleotides, the CDR3 is TGCAGCGTTGCGGGGCGGGAGTACCAAGAGACCCAGTACTTC. V usage is TRBV29-1 and J usage is TRBJ2-5; 7 bases align to TRBD2. The CDR3 extends over 14 amino acids. The ends lost 4 bases at V and 0 bases at J; junction bases unmatched: 5. The germline V gene has CDR1 SQVTM and CDR2 ANQGSEA.

This chain joins TRBV28 and TRBJ2-1, with 10 bases identical to TRBD1. The germline gives CDR1 MDHEN, CDR2 SYDVKM. The CDR3 sequence is 17 residues long. Unmatched junction bases numbered 12, after V lost 5 bases and J lost 5 bases. CDR3 loop: CASSPDRGKMLDNEQFF. In DNA, the CDR3 is TGTGCCAGCAGTCCGGACAGGGGGAAGATGTTGGACAATGAGCAGTTCTTC.

V usage is TRBV27 and J usage is TRBJ2-1; 13 bases are a match to TRBD2. The V gene's germline CDR1 is MNHEY and CDR2 SMNVEV (reference sequence). Trimming cost V 2 bases and J 4 bases; bases outside gene matches: 2. The CDR3 totals 16 residues. The CDR3 DNA is TGTGCCAGCAGTTTACCGGGACTAGCGGGATACAATGAGCAGTTCTTC. Its translation is CASSLPGLAGYNEQFF.

The chain is built from TRBV27 and TRBJ1-1, with D unresolved. Germline V lookup: CDR1 MNHEY, CDR2 SMNVEV (reference sequence). The V and J ends lost 8 bases and 0 bases respectively, with 19 bases between them. The CDR3 covers 16 residues. CDR3 DNA: TGTGCCAGCCTCGGCCTGGGGTGGGGAATGAACACTGAAGCTTTCTTT. It codes for CASLGLGWGMNTEAFF.

The chain carries TRBV29-1 and TRBJ2-3, with a tentative D call TRBD1 (6 bases). CDR1 and CDR2 (germline): SQVTM, ANQGSEA. The CDR3 runs 14 residues. Trimming pared 4 bases from V and 0 bases from J, leaving 11 bases between. CDR3 coding DNA: TGCAGCGTTGCCGGGACACCGAGCACAGATACGCAGTATTTT. This codes for CSVAGTPSTDTQYF.

This clone was seen only once. The rearrangement joins TRBV9 to TRBJ2-5, with D uncertain. V lost 0 bases to trimming and J lost 5 bases, with 14 bases between them. Per the germline V gene, CDR1 is SGDLS and CDR2 is YYNGEE. The CDR3 consists of 15 residues. The CDR3 region has the DNA TGTGCCAGCAGCGTAGGCCCCACCTGGTGGGAGACCCAGTACTTC. Translated: CASSVGPTWWETQYF.

V and J are TRBV6-1 and TRBJ2-3; 8 bases fit TRBD2. V dropped 3 bases and J dropped 5; count of bases not matched to a gene: 10. In germline, CDR1 is MNHNS, CDR2 SASEGT. The length of the CDR3 is 16 residues. This CDR3 is CASSDRWTSWGDTQYF. In nucleotides, the CDR3 is TGTGCCAGCAGTGATCGCTGGACTAGCTGGGGAGATACGCAGTATTTT.

The CDR3 reads CSVEDGPSTEAFF. In DNA form, the CDR3 reads TGCAGCGTTGAAGACGGGCCGAGCACTGAAGCTTTCTTT. The rearrangement links TRBV29-1 to TRBJ1-1, with no clear D. CDR1 SQVTM and CDR2 ANQGSEA come from the germline V gene. Trimming pared 0 bases from V and 4 bases from J, leaving 9 bases between. The CDR3 runs to 13 residues.

V gene TRBV4-2 combines with J gene TRBJ2-7; 10 bases fit TRBD2. Unmatched junction bases numbered 13, after V lost 0 bases and J lost 5 bases. Germline V gene data show CDR1 as LGHNA and CDR2 as YNFKEQ. The CDR3 covers 18 residues. The CDR3 DNA is TGTGCCAGCAGCCAAGATGCGGGCCAGCGGGAGGGCCTCCACGAGCAGTACTTC. The encoded protein is CASSQDAGQREGLHEQYF.

In this sample, this clone turned up once. The chain links TRBV4-2 to TRBJ2-5, with a tentative D call TRBD2 (6 bases). There are 15 residues in the CDR3. The V gene lost 0 bases and the J gene lost 2 bases, with 10 bases spanning the gap. The germline V gene encodes CDR1 LGHNA and CDR2 YNFKEQ. CDR3: CASSQEVGGQETQYF. For the CDR3, the DNA is TGTGCCAGCAGCCAAGAGGTGGGGGGTCAAGAGACCCAGTACTTC.

V usage is TRBV5-4 and J usage is TRBJ2-2, with D possibly being TRBD1 (8 bases). Germline V CDR1 and CDR2: SGHNT, YYREEE (reference sequence). Trimming removed 4 bases at V and 7 bases at J, with 17 bases between. This CDR3 spans 15 amino acids. Here the CDR3 reads CASSNRQGRDGELFF. The CDR3 coding sequence is TGTGCCAGCAGCAACCGACAGGGGAGGGACGGGGAGCTGTTTTTT.

The J gene is TRBJ2-7, the V gene TRBV6-1; weak D call: TRBD2 (6 bases). Germline CDR1 is MNHNS and CDR2 is SASEGT. Trimming shortened V by 0 bases and J by 0 bases, and 12 bases separated the two germline ends. The CDR3 covers 16 residues. The CDR3 region has the DNA TGTGCCAGCAGTGAAGCGGGAGGCTCTCACTCCTACGAGCAGTACTTC. Its protein is CASSEAGGSHSYEQYF.

In DNA form, the CDR3 reads TGTGCCAGCTCACCGACTAGCGGGAGGGCTGCCGAGCAGTACTTC. Its translation is CASSPTSGRAAEQYF. The rearrangement uses TRBV18 and TRBJ2-7, with 14 nucleotides matching TRBD2. The germline V gene has CDR1 KGHSH and CDR2 LQKENI. The CDR3 runs 15 residues. V dropped 3 bases and J dropped 6; count of bases not matched to a gene: 4.

This clone was seen only once. V is TRBV10-3 and J is TRBJ2-5; the D gene is possibly TRBD1 (5 bases). V was trimmed by 6 bases and J by 5 bases, leaving 10 bases between them. Germline V gene data show CDR1 as ENHRY and CDR2 as SYGVKD. CDR3 length: 12 amino acids. The CDR3 here is CAISAGLETQYF. In DNA, the CDR3 is TGTGCCATCAGCGCAGGGTTGGAGACCCAGTACTTC.